This TCR beta chain emerged from a study of healthy donors' naive CD4 and CD8 T cells. This clonotype was seen more than once but under ten times. Trimming took 2 bases from V and 5 from J, leaving 11 bases between them. The CDR3 is 13 residues long. Per the germline V gene, CDR1 is SGHKS and CDR2 is YYEKEE (reference sequence). Starting from around 470 ng of total RNA, TCR libraries were made with linear amplification. As processed by the authors: From a few healthy donors, 78,498 rearranged TCR alpha transcripts were sequenced. TCRdb ran MiXCR on the reads and lists one entry per CDR3 protein. The V and J calls were not made by the authors but by TCRdb's processing. The table lists around 180,000 distinct CDR3 sequences, over 60% of them singletons.

This TCR was sampled from a pool of human donors in good health; the sample pools cells from several healthy donors. The specimen was naive CD4+ and CD8+ T cells sorted from blood, pooled from several donors. The V call is TRBV5-5, the J call TRBJ2-7; D gene ambiguous. CDR3 sequence (DNA): TGTGCCAGCAGCTTTTACAGTGTTAACGAGCAGTACTTC. Residues: CASSFYSVNEQYF.